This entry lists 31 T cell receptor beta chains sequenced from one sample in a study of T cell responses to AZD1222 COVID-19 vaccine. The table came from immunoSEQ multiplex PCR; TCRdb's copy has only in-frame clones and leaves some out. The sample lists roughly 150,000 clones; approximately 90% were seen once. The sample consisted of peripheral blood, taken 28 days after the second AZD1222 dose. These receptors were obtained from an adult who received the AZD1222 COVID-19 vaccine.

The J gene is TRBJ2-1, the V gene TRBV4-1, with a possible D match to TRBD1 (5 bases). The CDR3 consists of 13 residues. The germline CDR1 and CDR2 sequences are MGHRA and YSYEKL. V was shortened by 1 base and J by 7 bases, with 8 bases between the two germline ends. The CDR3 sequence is CASSQGQGNEQFF. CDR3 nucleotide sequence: TGCGCCAGCAGCCAAGGGCAGGGTAATGAGCAGTTCTTC.

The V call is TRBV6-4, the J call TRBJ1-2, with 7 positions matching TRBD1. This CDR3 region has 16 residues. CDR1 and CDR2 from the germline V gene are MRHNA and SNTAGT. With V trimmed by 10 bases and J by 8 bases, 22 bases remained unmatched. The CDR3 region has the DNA TGTGCCAACTCGGTCTGGGGCCGGACAGGAGGTTACGGCTACACCTTC. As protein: CANSVWGRTGGYGYTF.

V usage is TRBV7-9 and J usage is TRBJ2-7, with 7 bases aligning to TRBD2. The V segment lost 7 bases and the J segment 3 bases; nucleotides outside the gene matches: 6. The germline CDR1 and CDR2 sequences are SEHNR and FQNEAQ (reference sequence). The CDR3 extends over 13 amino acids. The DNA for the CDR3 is TGTGCCAGCATCGGGGGGTCCAACTACGAGCAGTACTTC. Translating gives CASIGGSNYEQYF.

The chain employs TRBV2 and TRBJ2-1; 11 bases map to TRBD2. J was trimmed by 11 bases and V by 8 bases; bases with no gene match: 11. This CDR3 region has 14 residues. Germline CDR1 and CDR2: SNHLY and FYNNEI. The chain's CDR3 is CASGYLSGGAKQFF. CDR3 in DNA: TGTGCCAGCGGATACCTTAGCGGGGGGGCCAAGCAGTTCTTC.

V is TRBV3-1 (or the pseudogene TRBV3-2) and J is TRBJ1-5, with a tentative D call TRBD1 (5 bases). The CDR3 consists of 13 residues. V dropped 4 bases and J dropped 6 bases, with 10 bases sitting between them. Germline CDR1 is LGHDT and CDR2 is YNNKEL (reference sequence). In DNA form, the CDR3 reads TGTGCCAGCAGCCCCCTGGGGACTCAGCCCCAGCATTTT. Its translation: CASSPLGTQPQHF.

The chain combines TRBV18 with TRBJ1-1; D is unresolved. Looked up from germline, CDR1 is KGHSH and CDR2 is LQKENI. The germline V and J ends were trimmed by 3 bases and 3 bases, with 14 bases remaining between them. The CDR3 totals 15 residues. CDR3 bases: TGTGCCAGCTCACCGGGTTCAAGAAGGGACACTGAAGCTTTCTTT. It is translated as CASSPGSRRDTEAFF.

In DNA form, the CDR3 reads TGTGCCAGCAGCTTAGAACTTGGAGGGGTGGCTGAAGCTTTCTTT. It yields the protein CASSLELGGVAEAFF. The chain links TRBV7-2 to TRBJ1-1, with D tentatively TRBD1 (5 bases). The CDR3 spans 15 residues. The V and J ends lost 1 base and 6 bases respectively, with 15 bases between them. Germline V CDR1 and CDR2: SGHTA, FQGNSA.

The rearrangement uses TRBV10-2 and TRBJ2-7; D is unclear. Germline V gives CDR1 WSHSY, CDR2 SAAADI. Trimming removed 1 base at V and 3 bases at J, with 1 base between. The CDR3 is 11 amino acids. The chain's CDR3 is CASSEYYEQYF. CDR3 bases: TGCGCCAGCAGTGAGTACTACGAGCAGTACTTC.

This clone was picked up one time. The CDR3: CASSEYRGGGATDTQYF. The CDR3 DNA is TGTGCCAGCAGTGAATACAGAGGCGGGGGGGCCACAGATACGCAGTATTTT. The chain carries TRBV6-4 and TRBJ2-3, with 9 positions matching TRBD2. Germline V CDR1 and CDR2: MRHNA, SNTAGT. CDR3 size: 17 residues. With V trimmed by 3 bases and J by 2 bases, 9 bases remained unmatched.

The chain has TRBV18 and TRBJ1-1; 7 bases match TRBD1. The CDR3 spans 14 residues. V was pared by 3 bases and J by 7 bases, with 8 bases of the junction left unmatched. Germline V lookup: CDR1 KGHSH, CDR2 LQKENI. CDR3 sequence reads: CASSPGQTNVEAFF. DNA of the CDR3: TGTGCCAGCTCACCGGGACAGACTAACGTTGAAGCTTTCTTT. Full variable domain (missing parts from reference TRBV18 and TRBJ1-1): NAGVMQNPRHLVRRRGQEARLRCSPMKGHSHVYWYRQLPEEGLKFMVYLQKENIIDESGMPKERFSAEFPKEGPSILRIQQVVRGDSAAYFCASSPGQTNVEAFFGQGTRLTVV.

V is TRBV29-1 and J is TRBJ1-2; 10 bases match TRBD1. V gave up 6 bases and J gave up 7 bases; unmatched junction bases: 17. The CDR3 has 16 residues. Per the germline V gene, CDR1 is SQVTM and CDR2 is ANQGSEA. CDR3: CSVGRGQGTVVVGYTF. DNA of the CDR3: TGCAGCGTCGGTAGGGGACAGGGGACGGTGGTGGTTGGCTACACCTTC.

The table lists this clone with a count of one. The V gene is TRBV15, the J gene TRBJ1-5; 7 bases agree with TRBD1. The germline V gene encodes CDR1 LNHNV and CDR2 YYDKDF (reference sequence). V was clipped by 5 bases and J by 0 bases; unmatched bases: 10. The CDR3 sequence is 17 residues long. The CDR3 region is CATSGRQGLYSNQPQHF. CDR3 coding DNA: TGTGCCACCAGCGGCAGACAGGGCCTTTATAGCAATCAGCCCCAGCATTTT.

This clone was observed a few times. Written as DNA, the CDR3 is TGCGCCAGCAGCACCCAAGGGCCCCGGGACCGATCAACCACCTACGAGCAGTACTTC. Protein sequence: CASSTQGPRDRSTTYEQYF. This chain connects TRBV4-1 to TRBJ2-7; D might be TRBD1 or TRBD2, each matching 5 bases. From germline, CDR1 is MGHRA and CDR2 YSYEKL. The CDR3 is 19 residues long. Trimming removed 5 bases from V and 2 bases from J, with 28 bases in between.

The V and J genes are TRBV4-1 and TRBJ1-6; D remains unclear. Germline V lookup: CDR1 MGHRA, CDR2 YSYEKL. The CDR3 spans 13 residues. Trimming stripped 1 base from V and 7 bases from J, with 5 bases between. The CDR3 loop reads CASSQVENSPLHF. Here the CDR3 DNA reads TGCGCCAGCAGCCAAGTAGAGAATTCACCCCTCCACTTT.

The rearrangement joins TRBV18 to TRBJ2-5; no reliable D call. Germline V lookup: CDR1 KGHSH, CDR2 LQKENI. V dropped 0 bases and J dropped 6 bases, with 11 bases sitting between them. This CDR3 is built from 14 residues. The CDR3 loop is CASSPPLPAKTQYF. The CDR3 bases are TGTGCCAGCTCACCACCCCTCCCGGCCAAGACCCAGTACTTC.

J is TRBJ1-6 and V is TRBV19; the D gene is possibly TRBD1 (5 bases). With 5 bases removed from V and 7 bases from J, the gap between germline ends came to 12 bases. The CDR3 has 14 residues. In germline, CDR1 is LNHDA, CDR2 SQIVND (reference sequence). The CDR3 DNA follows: TGTGCCAGTAGTGGAAGACAGCAGAATTCACCCCTCCACTTT. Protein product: CASSGRQQNSPLHF.

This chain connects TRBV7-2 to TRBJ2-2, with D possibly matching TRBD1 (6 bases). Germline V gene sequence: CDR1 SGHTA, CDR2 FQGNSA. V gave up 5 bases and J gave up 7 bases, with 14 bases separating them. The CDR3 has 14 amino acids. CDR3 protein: CASSTSGVYGELFF. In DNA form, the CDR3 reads TGTGCCAGCAGCACATCAGGGGTTTACGGGGAGCTGTTTTTT.

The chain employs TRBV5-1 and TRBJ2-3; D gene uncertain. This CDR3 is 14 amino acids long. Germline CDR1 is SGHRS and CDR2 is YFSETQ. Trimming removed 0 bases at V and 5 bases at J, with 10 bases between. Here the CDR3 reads CASSLGQVGDTQYF. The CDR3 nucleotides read TGCGCCAGCAGCTTGGGTCAGGTTGGAGATACGCAGTATTTT.

The CDR3 coding sequence is TGTGCCAGCAGCCTACGGCCTGGTAGCAAGGTTTCCGAGCAGTACTTC. Encoded protein: CASSLRPGSKVSEQYF. The chain links TRBV3-1 (or the pseudogene TRBV3-2) to TRBJ2-7; D not resolved. Trimming cost V 4 bases and J 6 bases, with 22 bases left between them. The CDR3 totals 16 residues. Germline assignment: CDR1 LGHDT and CDR2 YNNKEL (reference sequence).

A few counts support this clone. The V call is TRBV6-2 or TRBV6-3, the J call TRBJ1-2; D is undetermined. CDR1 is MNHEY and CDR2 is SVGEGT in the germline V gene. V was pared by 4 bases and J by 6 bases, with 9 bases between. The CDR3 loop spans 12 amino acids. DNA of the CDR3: TGTGCCAGCAGTTTGGCAAGAGATGGCTACACCTTC. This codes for CASSLARDGYTF.

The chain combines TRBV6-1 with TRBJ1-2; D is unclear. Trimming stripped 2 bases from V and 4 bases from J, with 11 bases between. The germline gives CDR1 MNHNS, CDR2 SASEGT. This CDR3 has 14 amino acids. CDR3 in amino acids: CASSESFASYGYTF. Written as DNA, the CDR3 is TGTGCCAGCAGTGAATCTTTCGCATCCTATGGCTACACCTTC.

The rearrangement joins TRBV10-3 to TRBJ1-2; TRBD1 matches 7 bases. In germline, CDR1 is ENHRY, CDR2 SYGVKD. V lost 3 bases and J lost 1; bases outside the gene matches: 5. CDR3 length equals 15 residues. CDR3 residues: CAISDLGGLNYGYTF. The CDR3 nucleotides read TGTGCCATCAGTGATTTAGGGGGCCTTAACTATGGCTACACCTTC.

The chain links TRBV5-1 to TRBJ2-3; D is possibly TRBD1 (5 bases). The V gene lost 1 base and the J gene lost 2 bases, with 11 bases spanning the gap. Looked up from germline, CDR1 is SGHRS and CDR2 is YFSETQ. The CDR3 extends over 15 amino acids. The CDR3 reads CASSLSGRITDTQYF. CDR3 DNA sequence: TGCGCCAGCAGCTTGTCAGGGCGGATCACAGATACGCAGTATTTT.

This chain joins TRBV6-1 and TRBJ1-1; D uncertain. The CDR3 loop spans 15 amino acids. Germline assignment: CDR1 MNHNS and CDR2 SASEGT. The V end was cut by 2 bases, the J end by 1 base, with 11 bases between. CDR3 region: CASSESYKGNTEAFF. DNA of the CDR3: TGTGCCAGCAGTGAATCATATAAGGGGAACACTGAAGCTTTCTTT.

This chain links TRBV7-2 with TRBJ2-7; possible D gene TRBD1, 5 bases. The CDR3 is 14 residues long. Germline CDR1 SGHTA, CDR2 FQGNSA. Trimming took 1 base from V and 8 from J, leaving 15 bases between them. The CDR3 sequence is CASSLGGSVKKQYF. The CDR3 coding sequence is TGTGCCAGCAGCTTAGGGGGCAGCGTTAAAAAGCAGTACTTC. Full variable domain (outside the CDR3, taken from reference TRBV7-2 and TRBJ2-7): GAGVSQSPSNKVTEKGKDVELRCDPISGHTALYWYRQSLGQGLEFLIYFQGNSAPDKSGLPSDRFSAERTGGSVSTLTIQRTQQEDSAVYLCASSLGGSVKKQYFGPGTRLTVT.

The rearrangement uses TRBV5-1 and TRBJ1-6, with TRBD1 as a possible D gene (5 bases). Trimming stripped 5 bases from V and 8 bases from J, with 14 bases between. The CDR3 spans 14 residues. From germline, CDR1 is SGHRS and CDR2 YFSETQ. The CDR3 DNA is TGCGCCAGCAGGGGCAGGCCGGGGGATTCACCCCTCCACTTT. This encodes CASRGRPGDSPLHF.

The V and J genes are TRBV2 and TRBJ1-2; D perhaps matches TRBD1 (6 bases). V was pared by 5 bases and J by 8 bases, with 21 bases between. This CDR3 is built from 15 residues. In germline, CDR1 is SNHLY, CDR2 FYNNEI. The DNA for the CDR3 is TGTGCCAGCAGTTCAAGGGGGGGCCTCTCGGAAGGCTACACCTTC. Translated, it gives CASSSRGGLSEGYTF.

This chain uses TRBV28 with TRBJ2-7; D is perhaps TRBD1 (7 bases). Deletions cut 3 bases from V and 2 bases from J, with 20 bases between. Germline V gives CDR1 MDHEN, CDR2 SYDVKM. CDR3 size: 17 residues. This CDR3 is CASSFGGGQGDAYEQYF. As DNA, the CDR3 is TGTGCCAGCAGTTTCGGAGGGGGCCAGGGGGACGCCTACGAGCAGTACTTC.

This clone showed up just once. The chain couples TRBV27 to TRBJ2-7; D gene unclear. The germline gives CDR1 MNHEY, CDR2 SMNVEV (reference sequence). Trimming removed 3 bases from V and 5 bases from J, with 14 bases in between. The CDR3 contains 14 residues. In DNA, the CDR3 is TGTGCCAGCAGTTTTGGGGTCGCGGCGGACGAGCAGTACTTC. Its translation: CASSFGVAADEQYF.

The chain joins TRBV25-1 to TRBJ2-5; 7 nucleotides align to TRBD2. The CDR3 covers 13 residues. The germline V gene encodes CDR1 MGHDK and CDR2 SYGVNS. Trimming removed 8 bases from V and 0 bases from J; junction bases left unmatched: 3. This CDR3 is CASGGVHQETQYF. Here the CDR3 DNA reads TGTGCCAGCGGGGGGGTCCACCAAGAGACCCAGTACTTC.

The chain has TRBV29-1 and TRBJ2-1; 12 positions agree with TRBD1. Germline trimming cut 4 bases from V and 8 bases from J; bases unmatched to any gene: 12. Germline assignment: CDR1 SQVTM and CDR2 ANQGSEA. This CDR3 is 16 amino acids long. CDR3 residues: CSVAPPGQGAFDEQFF. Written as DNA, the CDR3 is TGCAGCGTTGCCCCCCCGGGACAGGGGGCTTTCGATGAGCAGTTCTTC.